Listed here are 6 T cell receptor beta chains from one sample, sequenced in a study of blood T cell repertoires in COVID-19. The protocol was immunoSEQ multiplex PCR, while the TCRdb copy is restricted to in-frame clones and leaves out a portion. Of around 85,000 clones listed, around 88% are singletons. The material sequenced was PBMCs or T cells enriched from blood (not recorded which). These receptor sequences come from a woman between 50 and 59 years old with acute COVID-19.

The V call is TRBV30, the J call TRBJ1-2; D may be TRBD1 (5 bases). This CDR3 contains 13 residues. Germline CDR1 reads GTSNPN; CDR2 reads SVGIG (reference sequence). V was clipped by 4 bases and J by 2 bases, with 11 bases between them. CDR3 loop: CAWNGRANYGYTF. The CDR3 region has the DNA TGTGCCTGGAATGGCAGGGCCAACTATGGCTACACCTTC.

This clone showed up just once. An end of the junction does not agree with germline; a read error may underlie this. The CDR3 DNA reads as TGCGCCAGCAGCTGGATACCCGGGACTAGCTACTATGAGCAGTTCTTC. Its protein product is CASSWIPGTSYYEQFF. The rearrangement joins TRBV5-1 to TRBJ2-1; 9 bases line up with TRBD2. Germline V gene sequence: CDR1 SGHRS, CDR2 YFSETQ. There are 16 residues in the CDR3.

The chain carries TRBV30 and TRBJ2-7, with D perhaps TRBD2 (6 bases). This CDR3 comprises 15 residues. CDR1 and CDR2 (germline): GTSNPN, SVGIG (reference sequence). V was shortened by 4 bases and J by 0 bases, with 16 bases between the two germline ends. The CDR3 reads CAWTRPGTYSYEQYF. The CDR3 coding sequence is TGTGCCTGGACGCGCCCTGGGACTTACTCCTACGAGCAGTACTTC. Supplemented by reference TRBV30 and TRBJ2-7, the full variable domain reads SQTIHQWPATLVQPVGSPLSLECTVEGTSNPNLYWYRQAAGRGLQLLFYSVGIGQISSEVPQNLSASRPQDRQFILSSKKLLLSDSGFYLCAWTRPGTYSYEQYFGPGTRLTVT.

The chain joins TRBV11-2 to TRBJ2-1, with a possible D match to TRBD2 (6 bases). This CDR3 is built from 13 residues. Germline loops: CDR1 SGHAT, CDR2 FQNNGV. V was clipped by 5 bases and J by 5 bases, with 10 bases between them. The CDR3 region is CASSRGLNNEQFF. As DNA, the CDR3 is TGTGCCAGCAGCCGGGGACTTAACAATGAGCAGTTCTTC.

This clone was seen once. V and J are TRBV5-1 and TRBJ2-7, with 7 bases aligning to TRBD1. The CDR3 extends over 13 amino acids. After removal of 4 bases from V and 1 base from J, the junction contained 2 bases not matched to a gene. CDR1 is SGHRS, CDR2 YFSETQ, per germline. CDR3 loop: CASSKQGSYEQYF. CDR3 bases: TGCGCCAGCAGCAAACAGGGGTCCTACGAGCAGTACTTC.

The V call is TRBV5-5, the J call TRBJ2-2, with 7 nucleotides matching TRBD1. Germline loops: CDR1 SGHKS, CDR2 YYEKEE (reference sequence). V lost 1 base, J lost 6 bases, and 9 bases stayed unmatched. The CDR3 is made up of 16 amino acids. The CDR3 sequence is CASSLRGQPSPGELFF. The CDR3 DNA reads as TGTGCCAGCAGCTTGCGGGGACAGCCGAGCCCCGGGGAGCTGTTTTTT.